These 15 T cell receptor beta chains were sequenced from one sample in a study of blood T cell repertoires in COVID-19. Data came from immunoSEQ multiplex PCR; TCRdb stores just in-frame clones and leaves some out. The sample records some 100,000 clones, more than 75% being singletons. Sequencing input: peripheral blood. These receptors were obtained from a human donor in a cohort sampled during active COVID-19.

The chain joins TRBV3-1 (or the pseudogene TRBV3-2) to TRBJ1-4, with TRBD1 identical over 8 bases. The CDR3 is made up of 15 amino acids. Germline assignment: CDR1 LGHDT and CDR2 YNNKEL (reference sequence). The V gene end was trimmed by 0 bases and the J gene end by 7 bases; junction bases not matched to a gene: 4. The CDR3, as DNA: TGTGCCAGCAGCCAAGATTCAGGGGGCTTTGAAAAACTGTTTTTT. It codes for CASSQDSGGFEKLFF.

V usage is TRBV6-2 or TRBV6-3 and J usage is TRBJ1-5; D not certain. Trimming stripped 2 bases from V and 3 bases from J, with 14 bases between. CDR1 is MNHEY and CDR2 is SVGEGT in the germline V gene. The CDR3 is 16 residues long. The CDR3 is CASSYRRTVTNQPQHF. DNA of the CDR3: TGTGCCAGCAGTTACCGACGGACTGTCACCAATCAGCCCCAGCATTTT.

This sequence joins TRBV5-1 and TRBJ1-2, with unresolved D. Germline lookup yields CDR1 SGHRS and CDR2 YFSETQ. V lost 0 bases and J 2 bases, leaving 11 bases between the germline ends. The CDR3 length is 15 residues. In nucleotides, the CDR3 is TGCGCCAGCAGCTTGGCCGAGGGATACAACTATGGCTACACCTTC. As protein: CASSLAEGYNYGYTF.

The CDR3 loop reads CSVGTFDTEAFF. CDR3 DNA: TGCAGCGTTGGGACATTCGACACTGAAGCTTTCTTT. The rearrangement uses TRBV29-1 and TRBJ1-1; D may be TRBD1 (5 bases). The CDR3 is made up of 12 amino acids. V lost 4 bases to trimming and J lost 3 bases, with 9 bases between them. The germline gives CDR1 SQVTM, CDR2 ANQGSEA. Together with reference TRBV29-1 and TRBJ1-1, the CDR3 gives the full variable domain: SAVISQKPSRDICQRGTSLTIQCQVDSQVTMMFWYRQQPGQSLTLIATANQGSEATYESGFVIDKFPISRPNLTFSTLTVSNMSPEDSSIYLCSVGTFDTEAFFGQGTRLTVV.

The CDR3 DNA follows: TGCGCCAGCAGCCAAGAGGGACTAGCGGGGGCCGTGGAGACCCAGTACTTC. Translation: CASSQEGLAGAVETQYF. The V call is TRBV4-1, the J call TRBJ2-5; 14 positions agree with TRBD2. This CDR3 contains 17 residues. V lost 0 bases and J lost 5; bases outside the gene matches: 5. Per germline, CDR1 MGHRA and CDR2 YSYEKL.

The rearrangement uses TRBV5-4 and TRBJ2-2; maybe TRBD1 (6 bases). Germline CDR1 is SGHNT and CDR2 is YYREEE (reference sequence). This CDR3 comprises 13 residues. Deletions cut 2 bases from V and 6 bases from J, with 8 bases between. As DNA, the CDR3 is TGTGCCAGCAGCTTACAGGGATCCGGGGAGCTGTTTTTT. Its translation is CASSLQGSGELFF.

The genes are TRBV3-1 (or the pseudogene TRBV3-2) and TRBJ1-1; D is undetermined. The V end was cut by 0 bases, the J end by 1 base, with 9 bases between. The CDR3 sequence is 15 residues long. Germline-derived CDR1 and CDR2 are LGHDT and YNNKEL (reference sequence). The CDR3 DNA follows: TGTGCCAGCAGCCAAGATCGTAACGGGAACACTGAAGCTTTCTTT. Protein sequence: CASSQDRNGNTEAFF.

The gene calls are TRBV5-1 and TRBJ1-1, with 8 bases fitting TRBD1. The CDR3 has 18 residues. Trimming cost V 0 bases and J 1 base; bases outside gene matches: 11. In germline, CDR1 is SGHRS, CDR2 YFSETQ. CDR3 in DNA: TGCGCCAGCAGCTTGGGGGTCAGGGGGCGAAGTCGGAACACTGAAGCTTTCTTT. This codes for CASSLGVRGRSRNTEAFF.

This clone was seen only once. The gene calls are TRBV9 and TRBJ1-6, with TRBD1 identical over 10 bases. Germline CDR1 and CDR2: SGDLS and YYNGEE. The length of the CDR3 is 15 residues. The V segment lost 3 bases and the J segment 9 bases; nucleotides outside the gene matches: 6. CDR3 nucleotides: TGTGCCAGCAGCGCCTATGACAGGGGGCGTTCACCCCTCCACTTT. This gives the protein CASSAYDRGRSPLHF.

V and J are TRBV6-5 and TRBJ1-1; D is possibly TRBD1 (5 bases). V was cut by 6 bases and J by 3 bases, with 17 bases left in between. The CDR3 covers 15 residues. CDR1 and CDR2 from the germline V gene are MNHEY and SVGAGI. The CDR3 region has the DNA TGTGCCAGCAGGAAGAGATTCGGAGGGGACACTGAAGCTTTCTTT. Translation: CASRKRFGGDTEAFF.

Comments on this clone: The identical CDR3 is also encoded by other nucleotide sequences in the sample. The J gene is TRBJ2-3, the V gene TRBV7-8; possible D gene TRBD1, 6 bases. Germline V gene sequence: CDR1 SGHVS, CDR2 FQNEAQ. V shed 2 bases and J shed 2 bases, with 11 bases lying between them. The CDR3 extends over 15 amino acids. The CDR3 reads CASSLMGANTDTQYF. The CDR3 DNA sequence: TGTGCCAGCAGCTTAATGGGGGCAAACACAGATACGCAGTATTTT.

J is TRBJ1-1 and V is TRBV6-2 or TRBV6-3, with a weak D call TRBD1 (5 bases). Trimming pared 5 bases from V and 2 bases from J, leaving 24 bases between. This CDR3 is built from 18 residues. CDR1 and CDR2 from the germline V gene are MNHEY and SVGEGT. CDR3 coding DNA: TGTGCCAGCAGTCAAGCGCCACATTGGCAGACAGCTAACACTGAAGCTTTCTTT. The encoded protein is CASSQAPHWQTANTEAFF.

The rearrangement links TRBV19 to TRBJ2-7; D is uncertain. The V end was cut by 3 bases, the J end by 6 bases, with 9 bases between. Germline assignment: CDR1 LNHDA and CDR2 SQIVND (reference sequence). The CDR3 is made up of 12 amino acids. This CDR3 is CASSMRHGEQYF. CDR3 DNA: TGTGCCAGTAGTATGCGGCACGGCGAGCAGTACTTC.

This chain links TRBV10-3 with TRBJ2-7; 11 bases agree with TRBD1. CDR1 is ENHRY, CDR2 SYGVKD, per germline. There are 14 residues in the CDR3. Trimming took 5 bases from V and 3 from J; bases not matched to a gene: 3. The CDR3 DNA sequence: TGTGCCATCAGTCCGGGGACAGGGGGCTACGAGCAGTACTTC. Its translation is CAISPGTGGYEQYF.

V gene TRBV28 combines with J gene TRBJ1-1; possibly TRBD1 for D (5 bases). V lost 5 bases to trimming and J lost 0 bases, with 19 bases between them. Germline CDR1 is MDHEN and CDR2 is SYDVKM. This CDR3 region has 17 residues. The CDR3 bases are TGTGCCAGCAGTCCATCCTTGACAGTCTCTATGAACACTGAAGCTTTCTTT. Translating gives CASSPSLTVSMNTEAFF.